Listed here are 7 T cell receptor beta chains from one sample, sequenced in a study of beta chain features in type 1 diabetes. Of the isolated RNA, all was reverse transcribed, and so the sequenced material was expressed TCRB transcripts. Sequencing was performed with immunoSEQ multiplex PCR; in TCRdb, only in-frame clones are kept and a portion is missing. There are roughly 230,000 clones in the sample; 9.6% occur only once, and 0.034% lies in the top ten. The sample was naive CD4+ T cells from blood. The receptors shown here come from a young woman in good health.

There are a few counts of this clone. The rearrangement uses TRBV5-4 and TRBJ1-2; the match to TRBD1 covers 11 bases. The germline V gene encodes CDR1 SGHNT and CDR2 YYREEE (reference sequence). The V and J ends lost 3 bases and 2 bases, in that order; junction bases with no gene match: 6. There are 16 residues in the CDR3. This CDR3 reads CASSSPGTGGNYGYTF. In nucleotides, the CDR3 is TGTGCCAGCAGCTCCCCCGGGACAGGGGGGAACTATGGCTACACCTTC.

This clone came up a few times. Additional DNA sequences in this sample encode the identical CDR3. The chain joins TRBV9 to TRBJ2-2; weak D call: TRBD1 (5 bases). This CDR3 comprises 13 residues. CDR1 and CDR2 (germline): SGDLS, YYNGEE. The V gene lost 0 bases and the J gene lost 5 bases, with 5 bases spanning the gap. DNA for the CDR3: TGTGCCAGCAGCGTAGGACAGACCGGGGAGCTGTTTTTT. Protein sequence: CASSVGQTGELFF.

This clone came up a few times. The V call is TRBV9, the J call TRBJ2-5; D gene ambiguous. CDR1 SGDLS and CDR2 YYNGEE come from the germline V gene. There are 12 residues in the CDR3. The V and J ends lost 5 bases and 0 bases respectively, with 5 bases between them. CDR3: CASSRYQETQYF. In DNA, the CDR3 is TGTGCCAGCAGTCGGTACCAAGAGACCCAGTACTTC.

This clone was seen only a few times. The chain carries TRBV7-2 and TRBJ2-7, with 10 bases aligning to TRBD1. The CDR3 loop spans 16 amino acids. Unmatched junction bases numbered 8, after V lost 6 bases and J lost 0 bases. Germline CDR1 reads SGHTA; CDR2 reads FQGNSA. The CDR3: CASRETGTGASYEQYF. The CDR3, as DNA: TGTGCCAGCAGGGAAACCGGGACAGGGGCCTCCTACGAGCAGTACTTC.

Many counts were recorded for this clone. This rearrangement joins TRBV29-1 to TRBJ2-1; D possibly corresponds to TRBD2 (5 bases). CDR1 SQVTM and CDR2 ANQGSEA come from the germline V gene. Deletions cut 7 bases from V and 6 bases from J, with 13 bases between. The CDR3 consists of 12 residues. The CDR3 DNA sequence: TGCAGCGCAACGAGCGGCTTCAATGAGCAGTTCTTC. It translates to CSATSGFNEQFF.

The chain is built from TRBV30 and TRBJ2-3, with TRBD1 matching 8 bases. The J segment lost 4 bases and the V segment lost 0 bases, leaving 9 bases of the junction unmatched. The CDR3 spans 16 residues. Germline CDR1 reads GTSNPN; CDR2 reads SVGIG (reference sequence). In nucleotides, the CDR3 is TGTGCCTGGAGTGTAGGTCACAGGGGGAATTCAGATACGCAGTATTTT. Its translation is CAWSVGHRGNSDTQYF.

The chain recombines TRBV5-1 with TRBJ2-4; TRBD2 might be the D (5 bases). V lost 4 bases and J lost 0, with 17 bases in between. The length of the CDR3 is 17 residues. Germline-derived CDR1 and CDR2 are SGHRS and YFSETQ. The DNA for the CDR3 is TGCGCCAGCAGCCCCCGGACTCAAATGGGAGCCAAAAACATTCAGTACTTC. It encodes CASSPRTQMGAKNIQYF.